This T cell receptor beta chain was identified during a study of T-cell reconstitution after alpha-beta-depleted transplantation in children. General study findings and limits: It was surviving recipient T cells and thymic progenitors that gave some patients high TCRbeta diversity at day 60.

This clonotype was seen ten or more times. The target antigen is unknown. CDR1 DFQATT and CDR2 SNEGSKA come from the germline V gene (reference sequence). This CDR3 is 12 amino acids long. The V and J ends lost 1 base and 0 bases respectively, with 2 bases between them. During its preparation, the TCRbeta library received unique molecular identifiers. TCRdb reprocessed the PCR reads via MiXCR and lists one record per CDR3 protein. The repertoire includes hundreds of thousands of distinct CDR3 sequences, under 15% of them detected once, and 2% to 2.5% sits in the top ten. The source was PBMCs, mostly from graft donor cells, collected 360 days after TCRalphabeta/CD19-depleted stem cell transplant. The chain couples TRBV20-1 to TRBJ2-3; D is uncertain. This receptor was taken from a male patient younger than 18 who had a stem cell transplant for acute myeloid leukemia, so the T cells may come from the graft donor. CDR3 DNA: TGCAGTGCTAGAGCTAGCACAGATACGCAGTATTTT. Its protein is CSARASTDTQYF.